One sample yielded the 15 T cell receptor beta chains listed below, sequenced in a study of cytomegalovirus exposure and HLA in healthy donors. The PCR employed 60 Vbeta primers together with 13 Jbeta primers. Profiling relied on immunoSEQ multiplex PCR, and the TCRdb table lists in-frame clones only, not all of them. The profile covers approximately 200,000 clones, with approximately 88% appearing a single time and approximately 0.26% taken by the ten largest. Sequenced: PBMCs. The receptors originated from a boy between 10 and 17 years old in good health and CMV-seronegative.

The chain joins TRBV4-1 to TRBJ2-7; 9 bases are shared with TRBD1. V gave up 1 base and J gave up 1 base; unmatched junction bases: 2. Germline CDR1 MGHRA, CDR2 YSYEKL. The CDR3 length is 15 residues. CDR3 DNA: TGCGCCAGCAGCCAAGCCGGGACAGGGTCCTACGAGCAGTACTTC. This sequence encodes CASSQAGTGSYEQYF.

The CDR3, as DNA: TGTGCCAGCAGCGTAGATCCATCCCCAATCTACGAGCAGTACTTC. It specifies CASSVDPSPIYEQYF. The chain links TRBV9 to TRBJ2-7, with no clear D. CDR1 and CDR2 from the germline V gene are SGDLS and YYNGEE. The CDR3 runs to 15 residues. V was pared by 0 bases and J by 3 bases, with 13 bases between. Using reference TRBV9 and TRBJ2-7 for the parts outside the CDR3, the full variable domain is DSGVTQTPKHLITATGQRVTLRCSPRSGDLSVYWYQQSLDQGLQFLIQYYNGEERAKGNILERFSAQQFPDLHSELNLSSLELGDSALYFCASSVDPSPIYEQYFGPGTRLTVT.

A single count supports this clone. The V call is TRBV21-1, the J call TRBJ2-1; whether TRBD1, the table's D call, matches the DNA was not checked. TRBV21-1 is annotated as a pseudogene. CDR3 length equals 14 residues. The CDR3, as DNA: TGTGCCAGCAGTAAGATGGACAAAAGCAATGAGCAGTTCTTC. As protein: CASSKMDKSNEQFF.

This sequence joins TRBV5-1 and TRBJ2-7, with 9 positions matching TRBD1. Germline lookup yields CDR1 SGHRS and CDR2 YFSETQ. The trim removed 4 bases at V and 4 bases at J, leaving 9 bases unmatched. The CDR3 contains 15 residues. CDR3 sequence: CASSTRDREDYEQYF. The CDR3 nucleotides read TGCGCCAGCAGCACGAGGGACAGGGAGGATTACGAGCAGTACTTC.

This chain links TRBV7-8 with TRBJ2-7, with TRBD2 identical over 10 bases. Germline V CDR1 and CDR2: SGHVS, FQNEAQ. The CDR3 sequence is 15 residues long. Losses at the gene ends were 5 bases for V and 2 bases for J; bases not matched to a gene: 6. CDR3 coding DNA: TGTGCCAGCAGCACCGTAGCGGGGGGAACCTACGAGCAGTACTTC. Its translation: CASSTVAGGTYEQYF.

As DNA, the CDR3 is TGTGCCTGGAGTGGGACTAGCGGGAACTACGAGCAGTACTTC. Its translation: CAWSGTSGNYEQYF. The gene calls are TRBV30 and TRBJ2-7; TRBD2 matches at 12 bases. Germline CDR1 GTSNPN, CDR2 SVGIG (reference sequence). The CDR3 is 14 residues long. With 1 base clipped from V and 3 bases from J, the junction kept 1 base outside the gene matches.

The V call is TRBV7-9, the J call TRBJ1-2; no definite D call. CDR1 and CDR2 (germline): SEHNR, FQNEAQ (reference sequence). This CDR3 contains 14 residues. V was pared by 1 base and J by 2 bases, with 8 bases between. CDR3 amino acids: CASSLVTGNYGYTF. DNA for the CDR3: TGTGCCAGCAGCTTAGTGACGGGGAACTATGGCTACACCTTC.

The chain combines TRBV7-9 with TRBJ1-3, with D maybe TRBD1 (5 bases). Per germline, CDR1 SEHNR and CDR2 FQNEAQ (reference sequence). The CDR3 length is 17 residues. Trimming removed 4 bases at V and 3 bases at J, with 19 bases between. CDR3 in amino acids: CASSSEGMTRHGNTIYF. CDR3 DNA sequence: TGTGCCAGCAGCTCGGAGGGGATGACCCGACATGGAAACACCATATATTTT.

V and J are TRBV10-3 and TRBJ2-1; 9 bases line up with TRBD1. With 7 bases clipped from V and 5 bases from J, the junction kept 9 bases outside the gene matches. This CDR3 region has 15 residues. The germline CDR1 and CDR2 sequences are ENHRY and SYGVKD. The CDR3 protein is CAITRDRDVNNEQFF. Here the CDR3 DNA reads TGTGCCATCACGAGGGACAGGGACGTCAACAATGAGCAGTTCTTC.

This sequence joins TRBV11-2 and TRBJ1-4, with D tentatively TRBD1 (6 bases). CDR1 and CDR2 from the germline V gene are SGHAT and FQNNGV. The length of the CDR3 is 11 residues. The V end lost 5 bases, the J end lost 8 bases, and 6 bases lay between the germline ends. This CDR3 reads CASSQGEKLFF. In DNA form, the CDR3 reads TGTGCCAGCAGCCAGGGGGAAAAACTGTTTTTT.

This chain joins TRBV30 and TRBJ2-5, with 12 bases lining up with TRBD2. Germline loops: CDR1 GTSNPN, CDR2 SVGIG (reference sequence). The CDR3 consists of 15 residues. The ends lost 2 bases at V and 1 base at J; junction bases unmatched: 2. CDR3 in DNA: TGTGCCTGGAGTTCTAGCGGGGGGGCCCAAGAGACCCAGTACTTC. Encoded protein: CAWSSSGGAQETQYF.

This chain uses TRBV7-3 with TRBJ1-2; 10 nucleotides match TRBD1. CDR1 SGHTA and CDR2 FQGTGA come from the germline V gene. V was pared by 2 bases and J by 8 bases, with 5 bases of the junction left unmatched. This CDR3 spans 14 amino acids. DNA for the CDR3: TGTGCCAGCAGCTTAGGGGACAGGGGATACGGCTACACCTTC. It encodes CASSLGDRGYGYTF.

The V call is TRBV11-2, the J call TRBJ1-2; D is uncertain. V shed 1 base and J shed 0 bases, with 3 bases lying between them. Germline V gene data show CDR1 as SGHAT and CDR2 as FQNNGV. There are 13 residues in the CDR3. The CDR3, as DNA: TGTGCCAGCAGCTTAGTCACTAACTATGGCTACACCTTC. It translates to CASSLVTNYGYTF.

This clone was seen a few times. The V call is TRBV23-1, the J call TRBJ1-2, with D possibly TRBD1 on 5 matching bases. TRBV23-1 is marked as an open reading frame, function uncertain. The ends were cut back, 8 bases at V and 3 bases at J, with 10 bases in the middle. The CDR3 extends over 12 amino acids. This CDR3 is CASGHSDYGYTF. The DNA of the CDR3 is TGCGCCAGCGGACACTCAGACTATGGCTACACCTTC.

In this sample, this clone turned up once. The rearrangement links TRBV11-2 to TRBJ1-5; D uncertain. The CDR3 runs 16 residues. The V end lost 1 base, the J end lost 0 bases, and 10 bases lay between the germline ends. Germline V gene lookup returns CDR1 SGHAT and CDR2 FQNNGV. DNA of the CDR3: TGTGCCAGCAGCTTAGGGTCTTCGCGTAGCAATCAGCCCCAGCATTTT. Its translation: CASSLGSSRSNQPQHF.